The TCR beta chain under discussion was sequenced for a study of blood T cell repertoires in COVID-19. Study in general: Donors in the United States, Italy and Spain gave samples during acute or convalescent COVID-19. PBMCs, B-cell-depleted T cells, or T cells provided the cDNA or gDNA that made up the material.

This CDR3 has 17 residues. The germline gives CDR1 PRHDT, CDR2 FYEKMQ (reference sequence). The ends lost 5 bases at V and 3 bases at J; junction bases unmatched: 13. In the authors' methods: The assay estimated nucleated cells by amplifying reference gene primers. TCRdb's copy holds only in-frame clones and misses some; the assay was immunoSEQ multiplex PCR. V and J calls plus clone size are reproduced from that table; the DNA served to infer D and trimming. Seen here are 150,000 or so clones, approximately 80% observed once, and the top ten hold 13%. The origin of this receptor is a man aged 70 or older who had recovered from COVID-19. This chain uses TRBV13 with TRBJ2-7, with 10 nucleotides matching TRBD2. Sequences were obtained from peripheral blood. The CDR3 sequence is CASSTQIAGGTLYEQYF. The CDR3 DNA sequence: TGTGCCAGCAGCACCCAAATAGCGGGAGGAACCCTCTACGAGCAGTACTTC.